The present T cell receptor (beta chain) was sequenced within a study of blood T cell repertoires in COVID-19. Across the whole study: Collection of acute and convalescent COVID-19 samples took place in the United States, Italy and Spain. The analysed material was cDNA or gDNA that came from T cells, B-cell-depleted T cells, or PBMCs.

Original analysis: Amplification of reference gene primers provided the estimated nucleated cell counts. The method was immunoSEQ multiplex PCR; TCRdb's version includes in-frame clones alone and lacks a portion of them. The V and J calls and clone size are taken from that table; D and trimming were inferred from the DNA. This table holds about 80,000 clones, around 69% found once. Sequenced input: peripheral blood. This receptor was obtained from a man between 65 and 85 years old with active or convalescent COVID-19.

CDR3 nucleotide sequence: TGTGCCAGCAACAGACAGGGGGCGCGGGTCTACGAGCAGTACTTC. The encoded protein is CASNRQGARVYEQYF. The chain is built from TRBV2 and TRBJ2-7; 10 bases align to TRBD1. CDR1 is SNHLY, CDR2 FYNNEI, per germline. V lost 7 bases and J lost 3; bases outside the gene matches: 9. The CDR3 is made up of 15 amino acids.